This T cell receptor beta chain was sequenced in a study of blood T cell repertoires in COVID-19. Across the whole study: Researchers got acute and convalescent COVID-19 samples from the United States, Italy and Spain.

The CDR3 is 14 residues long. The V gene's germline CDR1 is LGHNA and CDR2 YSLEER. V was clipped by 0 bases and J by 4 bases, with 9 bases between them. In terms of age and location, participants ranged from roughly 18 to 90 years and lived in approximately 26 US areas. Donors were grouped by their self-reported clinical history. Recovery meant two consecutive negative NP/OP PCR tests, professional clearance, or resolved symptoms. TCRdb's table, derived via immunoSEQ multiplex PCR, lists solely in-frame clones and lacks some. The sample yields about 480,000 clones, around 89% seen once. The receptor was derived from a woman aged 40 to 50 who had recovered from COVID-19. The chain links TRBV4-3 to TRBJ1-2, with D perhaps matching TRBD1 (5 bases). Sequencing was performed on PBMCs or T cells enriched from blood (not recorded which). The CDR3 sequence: CASSQDLGPYGYTF. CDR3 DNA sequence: TGCGCCAGCAGCCAAGATTTGGGGCCCTATGGCTACACCTTC.